This entry concerns a single TCR beta chain. The data were taken from a study of early T cells in non-severe SARS-CoV-2 infection. Study information: Bulk RNA from unsorted whole blood was sequenced; chains were unpaired.

CDR1 and CDR2 (germline): SQVTM, ANQGSEA. Between the trimmed V and J ends, which lost 2 bases and 6 bases, there was a span of 11 bases. CDR3 length: 12 residues. Unique molecular identifiers were affixed to single, distinct cDNA molecules. TCRdb re-called the 5' RACE reads through MiXCR, storing one row per CDR3 protein. This table has roughly 64,000 distinct CDR3 sequences, more than 7% appearing once. The TCR was taken from an adult who was a healthcare worker with PCR-confirmed SARS-CoV-2 infection or an uninfected control (not recorded which). Material: whole blood, obtained at baseline. The rearrangement joins TRBV29-1 to TRBJ2-7; weak D call: TRBD1 (6 bases). The CDR3 here is CSVESPGVEQYF. CDR3 bases: TGCAGCGTTGAATCGCCAGGGGTCGAGCAGTACTTC.